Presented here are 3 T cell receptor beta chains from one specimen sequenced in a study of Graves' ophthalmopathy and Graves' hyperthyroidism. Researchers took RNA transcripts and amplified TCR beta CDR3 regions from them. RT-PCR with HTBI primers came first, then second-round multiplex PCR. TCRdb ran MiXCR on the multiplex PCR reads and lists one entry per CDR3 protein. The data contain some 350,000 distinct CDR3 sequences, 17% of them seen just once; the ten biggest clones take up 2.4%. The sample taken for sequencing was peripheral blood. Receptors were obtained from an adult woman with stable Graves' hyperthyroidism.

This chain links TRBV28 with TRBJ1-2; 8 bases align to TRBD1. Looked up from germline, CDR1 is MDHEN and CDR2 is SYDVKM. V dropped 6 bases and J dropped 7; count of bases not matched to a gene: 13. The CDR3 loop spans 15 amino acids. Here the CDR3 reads CASSAPGQGASGYTF. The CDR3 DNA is TGTGCCAGCAGCGCACCTGGGCAGGGGGCGAGTGGCTACACCTTC.

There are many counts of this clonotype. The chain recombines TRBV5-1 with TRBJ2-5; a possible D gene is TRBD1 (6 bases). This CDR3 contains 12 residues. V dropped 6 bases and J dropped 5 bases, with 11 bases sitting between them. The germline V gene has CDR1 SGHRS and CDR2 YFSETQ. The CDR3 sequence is CASKERGETQYF. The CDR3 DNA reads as TGCGCCAGCAAGGAGAGGGGGGAGACCCAGTACTTC.

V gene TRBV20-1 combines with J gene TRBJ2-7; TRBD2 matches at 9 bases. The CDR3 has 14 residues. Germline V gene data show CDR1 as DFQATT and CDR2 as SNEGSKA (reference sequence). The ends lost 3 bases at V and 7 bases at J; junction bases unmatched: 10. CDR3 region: CSARGGRAFTEQYF. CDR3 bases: TGCAGTGCTAGGGGCGGGAGGGCCTTTACTGAGCAGTACTTC.